These 18 T cell receptor beta chains came from one sample sequenced in a study of glioma-infiltrating T cells (dated by TCRdb to 2016 to 2017). Sequencing relied on an Illumina MiSeq. TCR alpha and beta CDR3 regions were amplified with the iRepertoire nested amplicon-rescue multiplex PCR (arm-PCR) platform from RNA. TCRdb trimmed the raw reads at Q25, called clones with MiXCR and kept productive beta chains. Every entry covers one CDR3 protein and lists the most common genes and DNA from its rows. Counted in this sample were 4,000 to 5,000 distinct CDR3 sequences; under 35% of them appeared once. 6.5% to 8% of the sample is taken by the ten largest. The sequenced material came from glioma tissue, nonneoplastic brain tissue, or PBMCs (not recorded which). These receptors came from a human donor with low-grade glioma or glioblastoma, undergoing nonglioma brain surgery, or in good health (not recorded which).

In its sample, this clonotype was seen many times. This rearrangement joins TRBV5-4 to TRBJ2-2; D remains ambiguous. CDR1 is SGHNT and CDR2 is YYREEE in the germline V gene (reference sequence). The germline V and J ends were trimmed by 0 bases and 5 bases, with 11 bases remaining between them. The length of the CDR3 is 15 residues. The CDR3, as DNA: TGTGCCAGCAGCTTGGTGGGCGGCCCAACCGGGGAGCTGTTTTTT. The encoded protein is CASSLVGGPTGELFF.

The V and J genes are TRBV4-1 and TRBJ1-2; 7 nucleotides line up with TRBD1. The CDR3 is 15 residues long. The germline V gene encodes CDR1 MGHRA and CDR2 YSYEKL. V gave up 1 base and J gave up 10 bases; unmatched junction bases: 12. In nucleotides, the CDR3 is TGCGCCAGCAGCCAAGGTAGAAAGACAGGGTTGGACTACACCTTC. It translates to CASSQGRKTGLDYTF.

In its sample, this clonotype is medium-sized. The chain has TRBV6-1 and TRBJ2-1; 11 bases map to TRBD1. In germline, CDR1 is MNHNS, CDR2 SASEGT. V dropped 6 bases and J dropped 6; count of bases not matched to a gene: 16. CDR3 length: 18 residues. CDR3 loop: CASSRRGTGTGGGNEQFF. CDR3 nucleotide sequence: TGTGCCAGCAGCAGAAGGGGGACCGGGACAGGGGGGGGCAATGAGCAGTTCTTC.

As for this clonotype: Given a much more abundant clone one base away, this may be a read error. The genes are TRBV5-6 and TRBJ2-7; D not certain. Trimming left V 1 base short and J 6 bases short, with 8 bases between. Germline V CDR1 and CDR2: SGHDT, YYEEEE. The CDR3 extends over 12 amino acids. The CDR3 spells CASSLTQREQYV. DNA for the CDR3: TGTGCCAGCAGCTTGACACAGCGCGAGCAGTACGTC.

By share of the sample, this clonotype is medium-sized. V is TRBV6-1 and J is TRBJ1-6; D gene unclear. The germline gives CDR1 MNHNS, CDR2 SASEGT. V was clipped by 5 bases and J by 5 bases, with 16 bases between them. This CDR3 region has 16 residues. This CDR3 is CASSPHSENDNSPLHF. As DNA, the CDR3 is TGTGCCAGCAGTCCCCACAGCGAGAACGATAATTCACCCCTCCACTTT.

Comment on this clonotype: Just one base apart from a much larger clone, this may be a read error. The chain links TRBV10-3 to TRBJ2-3; D uncertain. Deletions cut 2 bases from V and 3 bases from J, with 12 bases between. The CDR3 is made up of 15 amino acids. Germline V gene lookup returns CDR1 ENHRY and CDR2 SYGVKD. This CDR3 is CAISETQDATDTQYF. The CDR3 DNA sequence: TGTGCCATCAGTGAGACCCAGGACGCAACAGATACGCAGTATTTT.

This clonotype was seen at least ten times. This chain links TRBV19 with TRBJ1-2; 9 bases match TRBD1. Looked up from germline, CDR1 is LNHDA and CDR2 is SQIVND (reference sequence). V trimming: 6 bases; J trimming: 4 bases; junction bases outside the gene matches: 9. The CDR3 contains 15 residues. CDR3 in amino acids: CASRLGQGLSYGYTF. The CDR3 DNA follows: TGTGCCAGTAGACTGGGACAGGGTCTCTCCTATGGCTACACCTTC.

This clonotype was found many times. The J gene is TRBJ1-4, the V gene TRBV10-3, with 7 bases aligning to TRBD1. This CDR3 contains 14 residues. Germline V gives CDR1 ENHRY, CDR2 SYGVKD. J was trimmed by 3 bases and V by 10 bases; bases with no gene match: 8. The DNA for the CDR3 is TGTGCCACCCGGGCGGGACAGCCTAATGAAAAACTGTTTTTT. It specifies CATRAGQPNEKLFF.

This clonotype was seen repeatedly, ten times or more. This sequence joins TRBV7-9 and TRBJ1-2; D is ambiguous. This CDR3 is 14 amino acids long. Per germline, CDR1 SEHNR and CDR2 FQNEAQ (reference sequence). Trimming took off 0 bases at V and 2 bases at J, with 7 bases between the two ends. This CDR3 is CASSLAGFNYGYTF. DNA of the CDR3: TGTGCCAGCAGCTTAGCTGGGTTCAACTATGGCTACACCTTC.

Relative to its sample, this clonotype is medium-sized (0.01 to 0.1%). The chain is built from TRBV5-4 and TRBJ2-7; unclear D gene. Germline CDR1 reads SGHNT; CDR2 reads YYREEE (reference sequence). The CDR3 is 11 residues long. Trimming shortened V by 4 bases and J by 1 base, and 3 bases separated the two germline ends. CDR3 bases: TGTGCCAGCAGCGGGTCCTACGAGCAGTACGTC. Translated, it gives CASSGSYEQYV.

The chain couples TRBV30 to TRBJ2-7, with TRBD2 identical over 8 bases. This CDR3 has 13 amino acids. Germline V gives CDR1 GTSNPN, CDR2 SVGIG (reference sequence). The V segment lost 0 bases and the J segment 7 bases; nucleotides outside the gene matches: 5. This CDR3 reads CAWSVPSGYEQYV. CDR3 bases: TGTGCCTGGAGTGTGCCTAGCGGGTATGAGCAGTACGTC.

This clonotype is judged medium-sized (0.01 to 0.1%). This chain links TRBV2 with TRBJ1-2; a weak D match, TRBD1 (6 bases). The length of the CDR3 is 14 residues. Per the germline V gene, CDR1 is SNHLY and CDR2 is FYNNEI. V lost 0 bases and J lost 8, with 13 bases in between. The CDR3 coding sequence is TGTGCCAGCAGTGAAGCGCGGGCAGGGGAGGGCTACACCTTC. Translation: CASSEARAGEGYTF. Combining the CDR3 with reference TRBV2 and TRBJ1-2 gives the whole variable domain EPEVTQTPSHQVTQMGQEVILRCVPISNHLYFYWYRQILGQKVEFLVSFYNNEISEKSEIFDDQFSVERPDGSNFTLKIRSTKLEDSAMYFCASSEARAGEGYTFGSGTRLTVV.

This clonotype was detected many times. This chain uses TRBV7-9 with TRBJ2-5, with D uncertain. The CDR3 has 12 residues. From germline, CDR1 is SEHNR and CDR2 FQNEAQ (reference sequence). V lost 3 bases to trimming and J lost 4 bases, with 6 bases between them. CDR3: CASSFTRETQYF. Written as DNA, the CDR3 is TGTGCCAGCAGCTTTACCCGAGAGACCCAGTACTTC.

In this sample, this clonotype turned up once. This CDR3 is missing its conserved last phenylalanine or tryptophan, likely due to a read error. The DNA is left out, because the CDR3 cannot be placed on it with certainty; the CDR3 is given as TCRdb lists it. CDR3 amino acids: CASSFRESNSPLHFGN. V is TRBV27 and J is TRBJ2-5; the table calls TRBD1, which could not be checked here. Looked up from germline, CDR1 is MNHEY and CDR2 is SMNVEV (reference sequence). The CDR3 length is 16 residues, termini included.

This clonotype is judged medium-sized. Germline and junction disagree at one end, which may indicate a read error. This chain links TRBV24-1 with TRBJ1-3, with D hard to call. CDR1 is KGHDR and CDR2 is SFDVKD in the germline V gene. The CDR3 totals 13 residues. The CDR3 DNA reads TGTGCCACCACTGATCGAACTGGAAACACCATATATTTT. Encoded protein: CATTDRTGNTIYF.

This chain connects TRBV11-2 to TRBJ2-1; D gene unclear. V lost 5 bases to trimming and J lost 10 bases, with 9 bases between them. Germline CDR1 reads SGHAT; CDR2 reads FQNNGV. The CDR3 consists of 11 residues. CDR3 region: CASSLLGEQFF. In DNA, the CDR3 is TGTGCCAGCAGCCTCCTCGGCGAGCAGTTCTTC. Drawing the rest from reference TRBV11-2 and TRBJ2-1, the complete variable domain is EAGVAQSPRYKIIEKRQSVAFWCNPISGHATLYWYQQILGQGPKLLIQFQNNGVVDDSQLPKDRFSAERLKGVDSTLKIQPAKLEDSAVYLCASSLLGEQFFGPGTRLTVL.

This clonotype appeared many times. The chain has TRBV5-1 and TRBJ2-7; D unresolved. Trimming took off 0 bases at V and 5 bases at J, with 3 bases between the two ends. This CDR3 has 11 amino acids. Germline assignment: CDR1 SGHRS and CDR2 YFSETQ. CDR3 bases: TGCGCCAGCAGCTTGGTTGACGAGCAGTACTTC. Protein: CASSLVDEQYF.

This clonotype came up many times. V and J are TRBV12-5 and TRBJ1-1; D might be TRBD1 (5 bases). V was cut by 6 bases and J by 3 bases, with 17 bases left in between. The germline gives CDR1 LGHNT, CDR2 FRNRAP. This CDR3 spans 15 amino acids. CDR3 sequence reads: CASGHLDWGDTEAFF. CDR3 coding DNA: TGTGCTAGTGGCCACCTTGATTGGGGCGACACTGAAGCTTTCTTT.